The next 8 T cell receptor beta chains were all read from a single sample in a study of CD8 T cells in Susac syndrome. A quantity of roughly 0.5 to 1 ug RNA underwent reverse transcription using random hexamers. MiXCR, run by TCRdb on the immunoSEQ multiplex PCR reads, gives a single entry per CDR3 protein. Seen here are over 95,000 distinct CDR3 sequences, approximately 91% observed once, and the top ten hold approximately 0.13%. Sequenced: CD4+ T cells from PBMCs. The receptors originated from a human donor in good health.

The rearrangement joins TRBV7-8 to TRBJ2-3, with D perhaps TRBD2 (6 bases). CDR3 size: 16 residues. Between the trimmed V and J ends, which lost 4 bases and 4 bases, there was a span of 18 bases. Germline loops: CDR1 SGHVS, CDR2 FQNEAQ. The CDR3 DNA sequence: TGTGCCAGCAGCTCGATTGGAAAGACGGGGGCAGATACGCAGTATTTT. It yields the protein CASSSIGKTGADTQYF. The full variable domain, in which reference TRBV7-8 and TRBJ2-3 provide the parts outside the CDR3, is GAGVSQSPRYKVAKRGQDVALRCDPISGHVSLFWYQQALGQGPEFLTYFQNEAQLDKSGLPSDRFFAERPEGSVSTLKIQRTQQEDSAVYLCASSSIGKTGADTQYFGPGTRLTVL.

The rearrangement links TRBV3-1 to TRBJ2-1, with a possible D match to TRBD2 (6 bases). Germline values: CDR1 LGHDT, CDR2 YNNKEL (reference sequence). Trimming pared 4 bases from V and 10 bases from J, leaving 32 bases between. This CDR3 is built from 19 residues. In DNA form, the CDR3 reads TGTGCCAGCAGCCGCCAGGCGGTAAGGGAGGTCGGGCCTCGGATGGAGCAGTTCTTC. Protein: CASSRQAVREVGPRMEQFF.

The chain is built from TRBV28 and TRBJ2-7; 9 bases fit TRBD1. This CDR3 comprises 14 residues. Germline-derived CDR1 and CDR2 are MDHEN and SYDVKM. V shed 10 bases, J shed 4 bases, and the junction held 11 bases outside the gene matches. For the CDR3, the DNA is TGTGCCACCACAGACAGGGGGGGATTTTACGAGCAGTACTTC. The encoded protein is CATTDRGGFYEQYF.

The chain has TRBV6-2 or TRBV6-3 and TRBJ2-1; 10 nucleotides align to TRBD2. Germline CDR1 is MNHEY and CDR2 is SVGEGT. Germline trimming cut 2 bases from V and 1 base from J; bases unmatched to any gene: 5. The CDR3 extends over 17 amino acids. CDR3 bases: TGTGCCAGCAGTTACCCGAAGCGGGGGGGGTCCTACAATGAGCAGTTCTTC. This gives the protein CASSYPKRGGSYNEQFF.

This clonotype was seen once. The CDR3 nucleotides read TGTGCCATTTGGGGGCAGTATGCCAATGAGCAGTTCTTC. Translation gives CAIWGQYANEQFF. The J gene is TRBJ2-1, the V gene TRBV2; D may be TRBD1 (6 bases). Germline V gives CDR1 SNHLY, CDR2 FYNNEI. Between the trimmed V and J ends, which lost 10 bases and 6 bases, there was a span of 16 bases. CDR3 length: 13 amino acids. The whole variable domain, filled in from reference TRBV2 and TRBJ2-1, reads EPEVTQTPSHQVTQMGQEVILRCVPISNHLYFYWYRQILGQKVEFLVSFYNNEISEKSEIFDDQFSVERPDGSNFTLKIRSTKLEDSAMYFCAIWGQYANEQFFGPGTRLTVL.

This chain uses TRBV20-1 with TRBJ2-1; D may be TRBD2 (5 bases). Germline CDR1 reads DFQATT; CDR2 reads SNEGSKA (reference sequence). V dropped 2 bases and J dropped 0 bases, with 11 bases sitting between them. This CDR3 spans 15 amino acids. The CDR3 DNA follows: TGCAGTGCTAGACCTCTAGCCGCCTCCTACAATGAGCAGTTCTTC. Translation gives CSARPLAASYNEQFF.

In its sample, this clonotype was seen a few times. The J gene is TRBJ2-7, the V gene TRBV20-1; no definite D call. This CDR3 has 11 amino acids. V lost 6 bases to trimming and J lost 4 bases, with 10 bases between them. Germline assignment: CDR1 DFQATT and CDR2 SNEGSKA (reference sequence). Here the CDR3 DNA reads TGCAGTGCCGTACAAGGTTACGAGCAGTACTTC. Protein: CSAVQGYEQYF.

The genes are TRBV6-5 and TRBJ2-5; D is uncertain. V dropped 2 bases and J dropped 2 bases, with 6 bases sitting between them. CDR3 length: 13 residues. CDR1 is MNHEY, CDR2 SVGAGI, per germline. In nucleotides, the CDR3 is TGTGCCAGCAGTTACGGTCTACAAGAGACCCAGTACTTC. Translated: CASSYGLQETQYF.